Below are 25 T cell receptor beta chains sequenced from a single sample in a study of blood T cell repertoires in COVID-19. TCRdb's copy holds only in-frame clones and misses some; the assay was immunoSEQ multiplex PCR. The table has around 100,000 clones, about 90% seen once. The source material was peripheral blood. All receptors derive from a man at least 80 years old with acute or convalescent COVID-19.

About this clone itself: One end of the junction fails to match germline, which may point to a read error. This chain connects TRBV5-5 to TRBJ2-2, with 7 bases that match TRBD1. Germline CDR1 is SGHKS and CDR2 is YYEKEE (reference sequence). CDR3 size: 16 residues. The CDR3 here is CANSLYAGGDTGELFF. The CDR3 region has the DNA TGTGCCAACAGCTTGTATGCAGGGGGTGACACCGGGGAGCTGTTTTTT. Based on the CDR3 plus reference TRBV5-5 and TRBJ2-2, the full variable domain is DAGVTQSPTHLIKTRGQQVTLRCSPISGHKSVSWYQQVLGQGPQFIFQYYEKEERGRGNFPDRFSARQFPNYSSELNVNALLLGDSALYLCANSLYAGGDTGELFFGEGSRLTVL.

This clone was detected once. The chain recombines TRBV28 with TRBJ1-2, with a tentative D call TRBD1 (5 bases). Between the trimmed V and J ends, which lost 8 bases and 8 bases, there was a span of 12 bases. Germline CDR1 is MDHEN and CDR2 is SYDVKM. This CDR3 is 11 amino acids long. The CDR3 loop is CASGGGGGYTF. Here the CDR3 DNA reads TGTGCCAGCGGGGGGGGAGGAGGCTACACCTTC.

This chain connects TRBV7-2 to TRBJ2-1; weak D call: TRBD2 (5 bases). V gave up 2 bases and J gave up 8 bases, with 22 bases separating them. Germline loops: CDR1 SGHTA, CDR2 FQGNSA. CDR3 length equals 17 residues. The CDR3 nucleotides read TGTGCCAGCAGCTTAAAAGCGGCCCGCAGCAATGGGTATGAGCAGTTCTTC. Translation: CASSLKAARSNGYEQFF.

The V call is TRBV7-3, the J call TRBJ2-5, with 12 bases lining up with TRBD2. The length of the CDR3 is 14 residues. CDR1 SGHTA and CDR2 FQGTGA come from the germline V gene. J gave up 5 bases and V 4 bases, and 2 bases lay outside the gene matches. Here the CDR3 DNA reads TGTGCCAGCAGCTGGACTAGCGGGGACGAGACCCAGTACTTC. Translating it yields CASSWTSGDETQYF.

This clone came up a few times. The V gene is TRBV19, the J gene TRBJ1-6; 8 bases match TRBD1. Germline trimming cut 5 bases from V and 5 bases from J; bases unmatched to any gene: 8. The CDR3 spans 16 residues. CDR1 and CDR2 from the germline V gene are LNHDA and SQIVND (reference sequence). CDR3: CASSGQGRTDNSPLHF. Here the CDR3 DNA reads TGTGCCAGTAGTGGACAGGGCCGAACGGATAATTCACCCCTCCACTTT. The variable domain in full, with the rest retrieved from reference TRBV19 and TRBJ1-6, is DGGITQSPKYLFRKEGQNVTLSCEQNLNHDAMYWYRQDPGQGLRLIYYSQIVNDFQKGDIAEGYSVSREKKESFPLTVTSAQKNPTAFYLCASSGQGRTDNSPLHFGNGTRLTVT.

Many counts were recorded for this clone. This chain uses TRBV6-6 with TRBJ2-7; possible D gene TRBD2, 5 bases. The length of the CDR3 is 11 residues. The germline gives CDR1 MNHNY, CDR2 SVGAGI (reference sequence). V was cut by 6 bases and J by 7 bases, with 10 bases left in between. The CDR3 DNA reads as TGTGCCAGCAGCCCCGGCGGGGAGCAGTACTTC. As protein: CASSPGGEQYF.

Only one count was recorded for this clone. V usage is TRBV7-9 and J usage is TRBJ1-2; tentative D call: TRBD1 (5 bases). Germline V gene lookup returns CDR1 SEHNR and CDR2 FQNEAQ (reference sequence). V was cut by 2 bases and J by 8 bases, with 6 bases left in between. The CDR3 sequence is 11 residues long. The CDR3 sequence is CASSLRGGYTF. CDR3 sequence (DNA): TGTGCCAGCAGCTTACGGGGGGGCTACACCTTC.

V and J are TRBV3-1 (or the pseudogene TRBV3-2) and TRBJ2-6; D not resolved. The CDR3 runs to 13 residues. CDR1 and CDR2 (germline): LGHDT, YNNKEL (reference sequence). V shed 4 bases and J shed 4 bases, with 5 bases lying between them. CDR3 sequence reads: CASSLSGANVLTF. CDR3 nucleotide sequence: TGTGCCAGCAGCCTCTCCGGGGCCAACGTCCTGACTTTC.

The gene calls are TRBV7-9 and TRBJ2-7; D remains unclear. Trimming shortened V by 0 bases and J by 0 bases, and 9 bases separated the two germline ends. This CDR3 region has 15 residues. Germline CDR1 is SEHNR and CDR2 is FQNEAQ (reference sequence). The CDR3 protein is CASSLAAPSSYEQYF. The CDR3 coding sequence is TGTGCCAGCAGCTTAGCGGCACCCAGCTCCTACGAGCAGTACTTC.

V and J are TRBV7-8 and TRBJ2-3, with D possibly TRBD1 on 6 matching bases. Germline V gene sequence: CDR1 SGHVS, CDR2 FQNEAQ. V gave up 5 bases and J gave up 2 bases, with 11 bases separating them. This CDR3 is built from 14 residues. CDR3 nucleotides: TGTGCCAGCAGCCAGACAGGTCTCACAGATACGCAGTATTTT. It codes for CASSQTGLTDTQYF.

This clone appeared once. The chain carries TRBV18 and TRBJ1-3; 7 positions agree with TRBD1. The CDR3 extends over 14 amino acids. Germline V gene sequence: CDR1 KGHSH, CDR2 LQKENI. J lost 4 bases, V lost 6 bases, and 6 bases had no gene match. The CDR3 loop is CASSPGTEGNTIYF. As DNA, the CDR3 is TGTGCCAGCTCGCCCGGGACAGAAGGAAACACCATATATTTT.

The V and J genes are TRBV11-2 and TRBJ1-2; D perhaps matches TRBD1 (6 bases). V shed 5 bases and J shed 4 bases, with 17 bases lying between them. CDR1 is SGHAT, CDR2 FQNNGV, per germline. The CDR3 length is 15 residues. DNA of the CDR3: TGTGCCAGCAGCCCTACCCAAACAGGGATCTATGGCTACACCTTC. It encodes CASSPTQTGIYGYTF.

The J gene is TRBJ1-1, the V gene TRBV7-3; a weak D match, TRBD1 (6 bases). The CDR3 length is 15 residues. The V and J ends lost 5 bases and 1 base respectively, with 14 bases between them. Germline CDR1 SGHTA, CDR2 FQGTGA. The CDR3 sequence: CASSATGQKNTEAFF. The DNA for the CDR3 is TGTGCCAGCAGCGCAACCGGACAGAAGAACACTGAAGCTTTCTTT.

V gene TRBV11-2 combines with J gene TRBJ2-7; 9 nucleotides align to TRBD2. After removal of 1 base from V and 0 bases from J, the junction contained 7 bases not matched to a gene. The CDR3 covers 17 residues. In germline, CDR1 is SGHAT, CDR2 FQNNGV. The CDR3 DNA sequence: TGTGCCAGCAGCTTAGCGGCTAGCGGGGTGAGCTCCTACGAGCAGTACTTC. Protein product: CASSLAASGVSSYEQYF.

This chain uses TRBV19 with TRBJ1-1; TRBD1 aligns across 7 bases. Unmatched junction bases numbered 15, after V lost 5 bases and J lost 3 bases. The CDR3 covers 17 residues. CDR1 is LNHDA and CDR2 is SQIVND in the germline V gene (reference sequence). The CDR3 bases are TGTGCCAGTAGTGCGCAGTGGAGGGGGCGTTTGGACACTGAAGCTTTCTTT. It is translated as CASSAQWRGRLDTEAFF.

The genes are TRBV10-3 and TRBJ1-1, with D uncertain. The germline V gene has CDR1 ENHRY and CDR2 SYGVKD. The CDR3 has 12 residues. Trimming removed 5 bases at V and 4 bases at J, with 8 bases between. The CDR3 sequence is CAISTRSTEAFF. The CDR3 nucleotides read TGTGCCATCAGTACGAGGTCCACTGAAGCTTTCTTT.

The V gene is TRBV24-1, the J gene TRBJ2-1, with 13 bases identical to TRBD2. From germline, CDR1 is KGHDR and CDR2 SFDVKD. The CDR3 runs 17 residues. J lost 7 bases, V lost 0 bases, and 5 bases had no gene match. The CDR3 here is CATSDLQGTSGKNEQFF. CDR3 bases: TGTGCCACCAGTGATTTGCAGGGGACTAGCGGGAAAAATGAGCAGTTCTTC.

The V call is TRBV21-1, the J call TRBJ1-1; the table's D call of TRBD1 was not tested on the DNA. TRBV21-1 is designated a pseudogene. CDR3 length: 16 residues. The CDR3 reads CASSFSKDRARTEAFF. The CDR3 DNA sequence: TGTGCCAGCAGCTTTTCTAAGGACAGGGCGAGAACTGAAGCTTTCTTT.

The rearrangement links TRBV7-8 to TRBJ2-3, with D tentatively TRBD1 (5 bases). Trimming took off 4 bases at V and 4 bases at J, with 9 bases between the two ends. This CDR3 is 13 amino acids long. CDR1 and CDR2 (germline): SGHVS, FQNEAQ. This CDR3 is CASSSVGADTQYF. The CDR3 DNA reads as TGTGCCAGCAGCTCCGTAGGGGCAGATACGCAGTATTTT.

The chain is built from TRBV11-3 and TRBJ1-3; D is undetermined. V lost 5 bases and J lost 0, with 8 bases in between. Germline CDR1 is SGHNT and CDR2 is YENEEA. The CDR3 covers 14 residues. The DNA of the CDR3 is TGTGCCAGCAGCCTCGGTAGCTCTGGAAACACCATATATTTT. Translation: CASSLGSSGNTIYF.

The chain joins TRBV7-2 to TRBJ1-1, with 7 bases aligning to TRBD1. The CDR3 runs to 16 residues. The V gene end was trimmed by 6 bases and the J gene end by 0 bases; junction bases not matched to a gene: 10. From germline, CDR1 is SGHTA and CDR2 FQGNSA. CDR3 region: CASRPNTGTVNTEAFF. DNA for the CDR3: TGTGCCAGCAGACCAAACACCGGGACAGTGAACACTGAAGCTTTCTTT.

J is TRBJ2-2 and V is TRBV6-1; 12 nucleotides agree with TRBD2. With V trimmed by 4 bases and J by 0 bases, 0 bases remained unmatched. CDR1 and CDR2 from the germline V gene are MNHNS and SASEGT. The CDR3 has 16 residues. The DNA for the CDR3 is TGTGCCAGCAGTGGGACTAGCGGGGCGAACACCGGGGAGCTGTTTTTT. This codes for CASSGTSGANTGELFF.

This chain uses TRBV28 with TRBJ2-3; 8 bases align to TRBD1. The germline V gene has CDR1 MDHEN and CDR2 SYDVKM. Trimming cost V 2 bases and J 3 bases; bases outside gene matches: 1. The CDR3 loop spans 14 amino acids. The CDR3 loop reads CASSLDRGTDTQYF. In DNA form, the CDR3 reads TGTGCCAGCAGTTTAGACAGGGGAACAGATACGCAGTATTTT.

This rearrangement joins TRBV5-4 to TRBJ2-5; 7 bases are shared with TRBD2. Trimming took 4 bases from V and 5 from J; bases not matched to a gene: 5. Looked up from germline, CDR1 is SGHNT and CDR2 is YYREEE (reference sequence). CDR3 length: 13 amino acids. The CDR3 DNA is TGTGCCAGCAGCCGCGCACTAGCGGAGACCCAGTACTTC. Encoded protein: CASSRALAETQYF.

This chain connects TRBV5-4 to TRBJ2-1, with TRBD2 as a possible D gene (6 bases). CDR1 is SGHNT and CDR2 is YYREEE in the germline V gene (reference sequence). The length of the CDR3 is 16 residues. Trimming cost V 5 bases and J 7 bases, with 22 bases left between them. CDR3 residues: CASRSWGVGFINEQFF. CDR3 sequence (DNA): TGTGCCAGCAGGTCCTGGGGGGTGGGTTTTATAAATGAGCAGTTCTTC.